The 7 T cell receptor beta chains below come from one sample, sequenced in a study of blood T cell repertoires in COVID-19. The method was immunoSEQ multiplex PCR; TCRdb's version includes in-frame clones alone and lacks a portion of them. The sample holds 190,000 or so clones; about 83% are singletons and the top ten take 2.9%. The specimen was peripheral blood. The receptors were sampled from a man between 50 and 59 years old with active or convalescent COVID-19.

This chain uses TRBV6-6 with TRBJ2-2; TRBD2 matches 13 bases. V shed 5 bases and J 7 bases; nucleotides not matched to a gene: 7. CDR3 length: 16 amino acids. Germline V gene sequence: CDR1 MNHNY, CDR2 SVGAGI (reference sequence). The CDR3 DNA reads TGTGCCAGCAGTCCACGGACTAGCGGGGGTGTCGGGGAGCTGTTTTTT. Translated, it gives CASSPRTSGGVGELFF.

The V and J genes are TRBV19 and TRBJ2-2; 12 positions match TRBD2. V was clipped by 3 bases and J by 5 bases; unmatched bases: 4. Germline CDR1 reads LNHDA; CDR2 reads SQIVND (reference sequence). The CDR3 totals 16 residues. CDR3 residues: CASSIHGTSGTGELFF. The DNA of the CDR3 is TGTGCCAGTAGTATCCACGGGACTAGCGGGACCGGGGAGCTGTTTTTT.

This rearrangement joins TRBV4-3 to TRBJ2-4; maybe TRBD1 (5 bases). Trimming removed 4 bases from V and 6 bases from J, with 16 bases in between. The CDR3 extends over 15 amino acids. The germline V gene encodes CDR1 LGHNA and CDR2 YSLEER. The CDR3 DNA reads TGCGCCAGCAGCCGGGGCGAAGGTACCGGAAACATTCAGTACTTC. Translated, it gives CASSRGEGTGNIQYF.

This clone appeared a few times. The rearrangement joins TRBV6-5 to TRBJ2-2; maybe TRBD1 (5 bases). Germline CDR1 is MNHEY and CDR2 is SVGAGI. The CDR3 has 14 residues. V shed 8 bases and J shed 5 bases, with 15 bases lying between them. CDR3 protein: CASGAVMRTGELFF. CDR3 sequence (DNA): TGTGCCAGCGGGGCGGTAATGAGGACCGGGGAGCTGTTTTTT.

The chain combines TRBV9 with TRBJ2-7; D perhaps matches TRBD2 (6 bases). Between the trimmed V and J ends, which lost 4 bases and 5 bases, there was a span of 13 bases. This CDR3 is built from 13 residues. The germline gives CDR1 SGDLS, CDR2 YYNGEE. CDR3 in amino acids: CASSPLGGDEQYF. The CDR3 nucleotides are TGTGCCAGCAGCCCCCTAGGAGGGGACGAGCAGTACTTC.

For this clone: Different DNA sequences within this sample yield the same CDR3. The chain recombines TRBV5-1 with TRBJ1-1; D perhaps matches TRBD1 (6 bases). Trimming cost V 0 bases and J 5 bases, with 8 bases left between them. This CDR3 has 13 amino acids. Germline V gene lookup returns CDR1 SGHRS and CDR2 YFSETQ. The CDR3 protein is CASSLERGTEAFF. CDR3 nucleotides: TGCGCCAGCAGCTTGGAAAGGGGGACTGAAGCTTTCTTT. Full variable domain (missing parts from reference TRBV5-1 and TRBJ1-1): KAGVTQTPRYLIKTRGQQVTLSCSPISGHRSVSWYQQTPGQGLQFLFEYFSETQRNKGNFPGRFSGRQFSNSRSEMNVSTLELGDSALYLCASSLERGTEAFFGQGTRLTVV.

The genes are TRBV7-2 and TRBJ2-1; tentatively, D is TRBD1 (5 bases). This CDR3 region has 15 residues. Germline V lookup: CDR1 SGHTA, CDR2 FQGNSA. Trimming cost V 0 bases and J 1 base, with 7 bases left between them. CDR3 DNA sequence: TGTGCCAGCAGCTTAGCAGGGGTGTCCTACAATGAGCAGTTCTTC. Translating it yields CASSLAGVSYNEQFF. The variable domain in full, with the rest retrieved from reference TRBV7-2 and TRBJ2-1, is GAGVSQSPSNKVTEKGKDVELRCDPISGHTALYWYRQSLGQGLEFLIYFQGNSAPDKSGLPSDRFSAERTGGSVSTLTIQRTQQEDSAVYLCASSLAGVSYNEQFFGPGTRLTVL.